This T cell receptor beta chain stems from a study of blood T cell repertoires in COVID-19. The overall study: Researchers got acute and convalescent COVID-19 samples from the United States, Italy and Spain. T cells, B-cell-depleted T cells, or PBMCs provided the cDNA or gDNA that served as material.

V was shortened by 7 bases and J by 2 bases, with 8 bases between the two germline ends. The germline V gene has CDR1 ENHRY and CDR2 SYGVKD. The CDR3 contains 12 residues. Original analysis: By means of reference gene primer amplification, nucleated cell counts were estimated. The protocol was immunoSEQ multiplex PCR, while the TCRdb copy is restricted to in-frame clones and leaves out a portion. V, J and clone size are taken as reported in that table, and D and trimming were inferred from the DNA itself. The sample shows about 220,000 clones, 84% of them seen only once. In this sample, this clone turned up a few times.

The material sequenced was peripheral blood. J is TRBJ2-5 and V is TRBV10-3; no firm D call. This receptor was obtained from a woman aged 55-70 years who had recovered from COVID-19. The CDR3 DNA is TGTGCCATCAACTCCGGTCAAGAGACCCAGTACTTC. Translating gives CAINSGQETQYF.